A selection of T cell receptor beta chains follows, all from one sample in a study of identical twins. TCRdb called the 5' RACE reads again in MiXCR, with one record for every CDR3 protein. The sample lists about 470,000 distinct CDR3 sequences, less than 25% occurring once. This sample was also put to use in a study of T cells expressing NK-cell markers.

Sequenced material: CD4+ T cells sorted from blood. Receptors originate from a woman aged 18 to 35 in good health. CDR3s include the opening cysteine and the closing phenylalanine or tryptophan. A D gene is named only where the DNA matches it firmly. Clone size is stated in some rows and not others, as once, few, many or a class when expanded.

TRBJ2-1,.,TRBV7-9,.,TGTGCCAGCAGCTTAGAAGGAGTGGGTCTCCAGTTCTTC,CASSLEGVGLQFF
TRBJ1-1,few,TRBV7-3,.,TGTGCCAGCAGCCGGGGGGGCGTAAAGACTGAAGCTTTCTTT,CASSRGGVKTEAFF
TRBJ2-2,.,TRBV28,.,TGTGCCAGCAGGAAGGGTGGGAGGAACACCGGGGAGCTGTTTTTT,CASRKGGRNTGELFF
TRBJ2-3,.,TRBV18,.,TGTGCCAGCTCTCCCATGCGGGTCAGCACAGATACGCAGTATTTT,CASSPMRVSTDTQYF
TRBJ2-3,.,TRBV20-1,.,TGCAGTGCTAGAGATCAATACAGGCAGGGGAGTTTTGGAGATACGCAGTATTTT,CSARDQYRQGSFGDTQYF
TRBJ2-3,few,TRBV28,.,TGTGCCAGCCGTCCTTCACCTAGCACAGATACGCAGTATTTT,CASRPSPSTDTQYF
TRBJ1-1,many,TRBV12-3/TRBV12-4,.,TGTGCCAGCAGTTTGCCGGGCTTTGGGGAAGCTTTCTTT,CASSLPGFGEAFF
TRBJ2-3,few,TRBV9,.,TGTGCCAGCAGCGTAGATTCTGGGATCACAGATACGCAGTATTTT,CASSVDSGITDTQYF
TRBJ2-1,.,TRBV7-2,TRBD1,TGTGCCAGCAGCTTAGGAGGGGTAGGGGGCGGGAATGAGCAGTTCTTC,CASSLGGVGGGNEQFF
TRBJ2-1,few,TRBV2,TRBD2,TGTGCCAGCAGTGCCTCAGCGGGGGGTTACAATGAGCAGTTCTTC,CASSASAGGYNEQFF
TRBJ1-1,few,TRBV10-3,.,TGTGCCATCAGTGAGTCGATCGGGGTCACTGAAGCTTTCTTT,CAISESIGVTEAFF
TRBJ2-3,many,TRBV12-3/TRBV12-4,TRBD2,TGTGCCAGCAGCCTCAGAGCTAGCGGGGTCACAGATACGCAGTATTTT,CASSLRASGVTDTQYF
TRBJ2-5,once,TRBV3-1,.,TGTGCCAGCAGCATTCTCAGGGGGGGCCTCCGGACCCAGTACTTC,CASSILRGGLRTQYF
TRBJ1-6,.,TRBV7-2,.,TGTGCCAGCAGCCCTACTAATTCACCCCTCCACTTT,CASSPTNSPLHF
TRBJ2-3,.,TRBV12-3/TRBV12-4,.,TGTGCCAGCAGTTTGAGGGAGCCTAGCACAGATACGCAGTATTTT,CASSLREPSTDTQYF
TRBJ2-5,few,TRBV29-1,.,TGCAGCGTTGAAGAGGAGACAGCGGGAGAGACCCAGTACTTC,CSVEEETAGETQYF
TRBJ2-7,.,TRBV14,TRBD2,TGTGCCAGCAGCCAAGCGGGGGGATTCTACGAGCAGTACTTC,CASSQAGGFYEQYF
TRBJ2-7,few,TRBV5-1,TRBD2,TGCGCCAGCAGCTTGTCTAACAGAGCGGGGGGGCCTAGGGAGCAGTACTTC,CASSLSNRAGGPREQYF
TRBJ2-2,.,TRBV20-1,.,TGCAGTGCTCGCCCTTCCACCGGGGAGCTGTTTTTT,CSARPSTGELFF
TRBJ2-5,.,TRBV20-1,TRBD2,TGCAGTTATCCTAAGCGGGGCCAAGAGACCCAGTACTTC,CSYPKRGQETQYF
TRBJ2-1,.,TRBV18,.,TGTGCCAGCTCACCACTGGTGGGTAACAGGGAGAATGAGCAGTTCTTC,CASSPLVGNRENEQFF
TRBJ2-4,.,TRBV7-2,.,TGTGCCAGCAGCTCAGACAGGAGAAACATTCAGTACTTC,CASSSDRRNIQYF
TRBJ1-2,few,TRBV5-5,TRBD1,TGTGCCAGCAGCTTGGGACAGGGGGGTTTGGGCTACACCTTC,CASSLGQGGLGYTF
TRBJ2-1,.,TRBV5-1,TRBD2,TGCGCCAGCAGCCTTTCCGGGACTACCCACAATGAGCAGTTCTTC,CASSLSGTTHNEQFF
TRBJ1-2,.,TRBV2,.,TGTGCCGGTAGGCTCGGCGGCTACACCTTC,CAGRLGGYTF
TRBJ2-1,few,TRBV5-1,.,TGCGCCAGCAGCTTGGAGCCCAACTCCTACAATGAGCAGTTCTTC,CASSLEPNSYNEQFF
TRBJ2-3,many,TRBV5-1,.,TGCGCCAGCAGCTTGTCGCCAGTTACAGATACGCAGTATTTT,CASSLSPVTDTQYF
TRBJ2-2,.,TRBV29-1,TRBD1,TGCAGCGTTCGGGGACAGACCGGGGAGCTGTTTTTT,CSVRGQTGELFF
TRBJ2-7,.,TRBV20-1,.,TGCAGTGCTAGAGATACCGGGGGTCTGACCTACGAGCAGTACTTC,CSARDTGGLTYEQYF
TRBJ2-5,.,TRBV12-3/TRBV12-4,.,TGTGCCAGCAGCCGTGGGACTTTTCAAGAGACCCAGTACTTC,CASSRGTFQETQYF
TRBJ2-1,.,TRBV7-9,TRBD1,TGTGCCAGCAGCGGCCGGGGACAGGGACGGGGCTACAATGAGCAGTTCTTC,CASSGRGQGRGYNEQFF
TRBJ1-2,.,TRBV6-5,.,TGTGCCAGCAGTTACCGACGGCTGCTCTATGGCTACACCTTC,CASSYRRLLYGYTF